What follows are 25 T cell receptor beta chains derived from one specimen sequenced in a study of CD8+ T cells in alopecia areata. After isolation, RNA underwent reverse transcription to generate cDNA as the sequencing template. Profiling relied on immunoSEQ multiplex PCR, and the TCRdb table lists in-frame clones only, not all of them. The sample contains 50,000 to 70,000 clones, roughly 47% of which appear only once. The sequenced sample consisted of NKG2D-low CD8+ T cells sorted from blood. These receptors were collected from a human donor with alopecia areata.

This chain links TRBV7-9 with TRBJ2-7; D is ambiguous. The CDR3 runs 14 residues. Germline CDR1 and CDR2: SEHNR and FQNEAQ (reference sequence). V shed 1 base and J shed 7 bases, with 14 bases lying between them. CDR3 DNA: TGTGCCAGCAGCTTAGAGGCGGCAGCCGGAGAGCAGTACTTC. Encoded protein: CASSLEAAAGEQYF.

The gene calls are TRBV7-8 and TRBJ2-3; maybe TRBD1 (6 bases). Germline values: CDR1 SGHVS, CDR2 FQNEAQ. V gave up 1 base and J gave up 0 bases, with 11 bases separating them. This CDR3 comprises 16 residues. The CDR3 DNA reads TGTGCCAGCAGCTTAGTACTGGACAGTAGCACAGATACGCAGTATTTT. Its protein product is CASSLVLDSSTDTQYF.

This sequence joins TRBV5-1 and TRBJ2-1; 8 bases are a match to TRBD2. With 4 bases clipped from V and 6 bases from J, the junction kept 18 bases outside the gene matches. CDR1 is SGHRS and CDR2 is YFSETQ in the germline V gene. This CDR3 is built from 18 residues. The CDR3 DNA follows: TGCGCCAGCAGCACCACGAAAGGAGCGGGGGTAGAGGGCAATGAGCAGTTCTTC. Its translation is CASSTTKGAGVEGNEQFF. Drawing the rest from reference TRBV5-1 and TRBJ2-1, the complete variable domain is KAGVTQTPRYLIKTRGQQVTLSCSPISGHRSVSWYQQTPGQGLQFLFEYFSETQRNKGNFPGRFSGRQFSNSRSEMNVSTLELGDSALYLCASSTTKGAGVEGNEQFFGPGTRLTVL.

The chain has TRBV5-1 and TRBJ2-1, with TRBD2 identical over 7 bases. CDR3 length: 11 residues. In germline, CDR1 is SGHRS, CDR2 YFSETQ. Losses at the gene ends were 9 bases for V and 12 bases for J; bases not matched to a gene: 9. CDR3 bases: TGCGCCACCTCCGTAGGCGGGGGGCAGTTCTTC. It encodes CATSVGGGQFF.

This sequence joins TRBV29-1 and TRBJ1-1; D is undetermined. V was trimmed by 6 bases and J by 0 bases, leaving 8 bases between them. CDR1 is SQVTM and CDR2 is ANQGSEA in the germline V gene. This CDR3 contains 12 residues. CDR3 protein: CSVGRMNTEAFF. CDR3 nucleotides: TGCAGCGTCGGACGGATGAACACTGAAGCTTTCTTT.

Here the CDR3 DNA reads TGTGCCAGCAGTTCCGTCGTATCGGGGTACACCGGGGAGCTGTTTTTT. Translated, it gives CASSSVVSGYTGELFF. The J gene is TRBJ2-2, the V gene TRBV27; perhaps TRBD2 as D (5 bases). The germline CDR1 and CDR2 sequences are MNHEY and SMNVEV (reference sequence). The CDR3 contains 16 residues. With 4 bases removed from V and 3 bases from J, the gap between germline ends came to 15 bases.

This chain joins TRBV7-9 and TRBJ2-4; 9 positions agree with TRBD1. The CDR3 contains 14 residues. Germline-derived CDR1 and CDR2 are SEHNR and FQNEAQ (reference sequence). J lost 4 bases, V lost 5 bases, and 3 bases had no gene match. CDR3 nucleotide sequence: TGTGCCAGCAGCCCACAGGGGGCAAAAAACATTCAGTACTTC. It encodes CASSPQGAKNIQYF.

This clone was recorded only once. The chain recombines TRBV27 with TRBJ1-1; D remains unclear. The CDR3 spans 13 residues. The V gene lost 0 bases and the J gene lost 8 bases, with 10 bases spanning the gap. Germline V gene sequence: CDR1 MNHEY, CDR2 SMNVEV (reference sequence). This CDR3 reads CASSLSYNTEAFF. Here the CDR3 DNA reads TGTGCCAGCAGTTTATCGTACAATACCGAAGCTTTCTTT.

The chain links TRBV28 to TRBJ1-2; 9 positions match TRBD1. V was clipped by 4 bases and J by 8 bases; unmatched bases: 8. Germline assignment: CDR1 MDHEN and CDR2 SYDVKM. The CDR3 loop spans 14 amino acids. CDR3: CASSSSTGGHGYTF. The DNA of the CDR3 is TGTGCCAGCAGTTCCTCGACAGGGGGTCACGGCTACACCTTC.

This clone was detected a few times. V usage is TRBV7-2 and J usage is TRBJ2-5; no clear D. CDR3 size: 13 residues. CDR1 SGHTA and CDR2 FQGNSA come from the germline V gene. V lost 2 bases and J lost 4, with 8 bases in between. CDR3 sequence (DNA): TGTGCCAGCAGCTTAAACGGCAGAGAGACCCAGTACTTC. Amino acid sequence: CASSLNGRETQYF.

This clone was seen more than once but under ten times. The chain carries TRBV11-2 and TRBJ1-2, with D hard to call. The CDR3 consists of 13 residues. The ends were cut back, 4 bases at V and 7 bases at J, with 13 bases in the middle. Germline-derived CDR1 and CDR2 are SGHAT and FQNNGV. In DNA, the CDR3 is TGTGCCAGCAGCTCTTCGAGTATTTTTGGCTACACCTTC. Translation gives CASSSSSIFGYTF.

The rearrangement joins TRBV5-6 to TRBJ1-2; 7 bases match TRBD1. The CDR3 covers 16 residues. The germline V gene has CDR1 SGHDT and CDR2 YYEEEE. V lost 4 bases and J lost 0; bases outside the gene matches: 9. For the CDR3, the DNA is TGTGCCAGCAGCCCCCGGGACAGCCAGGCTAACTATGGCTACACCTTC. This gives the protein CASSPRDSQANYGYTF.

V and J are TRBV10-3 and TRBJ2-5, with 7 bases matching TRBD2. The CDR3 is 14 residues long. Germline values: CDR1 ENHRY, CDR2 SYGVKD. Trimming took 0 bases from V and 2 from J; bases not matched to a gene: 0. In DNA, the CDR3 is TGTGCCATCAGTGAGTCGGGGGGGCAAGAGACCCAGTACTTC. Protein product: CAISESGGQETQYF.

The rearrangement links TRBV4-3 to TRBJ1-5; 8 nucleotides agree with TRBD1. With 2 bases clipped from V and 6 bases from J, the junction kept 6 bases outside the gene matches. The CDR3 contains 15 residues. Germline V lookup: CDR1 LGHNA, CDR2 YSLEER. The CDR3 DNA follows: TGCGCCAGCAGCCAATACGGACAGGGTGGTCAGCCCCAGCATTTT. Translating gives CASSQYGQGGQPQHF.

CDR3 loop: CASSLGLNEQFF. CDR3 DNA sequence: TGTGCCAGCAGCTTGGGCCTCAATGAGCAGTTCTTC. This chain uses TRBV5-6 with TRBJ2-1; D gene uncertain. The CDR3 contains 12 residues. Deletions cut 0 bases from V and 6 bases from J, with 4 bases between. Per the germline V gene, CDR1 is SGHDT and CDR2 is YYEEEE.

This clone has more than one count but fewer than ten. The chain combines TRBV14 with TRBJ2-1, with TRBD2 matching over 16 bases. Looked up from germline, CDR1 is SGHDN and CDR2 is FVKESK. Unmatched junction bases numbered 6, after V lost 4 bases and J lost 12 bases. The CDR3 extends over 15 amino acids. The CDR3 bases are TGTGCCAGCAGCCTCACGGGACTAGCGGGAGGGTGGCAGTTCTTC. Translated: CASSLTGLAGGWQFF.

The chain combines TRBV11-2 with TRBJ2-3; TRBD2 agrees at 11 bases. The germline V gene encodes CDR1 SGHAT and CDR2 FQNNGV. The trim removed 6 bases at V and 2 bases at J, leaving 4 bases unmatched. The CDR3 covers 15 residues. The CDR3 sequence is CASSYSGGATDTQYF. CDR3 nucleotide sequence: TGTGCCAGCAGTTATAGCGGGGGGGCCACAGATACGCAGTATTTT.

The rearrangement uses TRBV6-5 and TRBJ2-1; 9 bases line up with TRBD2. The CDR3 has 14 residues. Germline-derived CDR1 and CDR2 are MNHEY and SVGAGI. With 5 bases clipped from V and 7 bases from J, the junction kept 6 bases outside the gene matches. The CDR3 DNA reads TGTGCCAGCAGTCCTAGCGGGATTGGTAATGAGCAGTTCTTC. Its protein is CASSPSGIGNEQFF.

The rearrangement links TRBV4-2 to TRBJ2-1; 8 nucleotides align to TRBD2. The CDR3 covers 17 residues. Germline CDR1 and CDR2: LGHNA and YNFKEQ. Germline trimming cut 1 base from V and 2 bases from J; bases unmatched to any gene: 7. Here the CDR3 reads CASSQGPGLGPYNEQFF. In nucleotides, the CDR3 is TGTGCCAGCAGCCAAGGCCCGGGACTAGGCCCCTACAATGAGCAGTTCTTC.

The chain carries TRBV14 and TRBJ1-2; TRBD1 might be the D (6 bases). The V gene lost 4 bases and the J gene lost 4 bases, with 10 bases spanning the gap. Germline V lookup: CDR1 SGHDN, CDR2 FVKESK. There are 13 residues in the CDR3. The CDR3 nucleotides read TGTGCCAGCAGCCCTGGACAGACCTATGGCTACACCTTC. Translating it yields CASSPGQTYGYTF.

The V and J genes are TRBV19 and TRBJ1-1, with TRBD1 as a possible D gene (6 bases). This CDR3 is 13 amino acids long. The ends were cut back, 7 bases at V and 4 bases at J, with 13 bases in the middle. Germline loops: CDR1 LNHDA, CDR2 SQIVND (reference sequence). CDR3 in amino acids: CASKAGVVTEAFF. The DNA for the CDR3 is TGTGCCAGTAAGGCAGGGGTGGTCACTGAAGCTTTCTTT. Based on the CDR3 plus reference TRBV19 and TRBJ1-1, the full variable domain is DGGITQSPKYLFRKEGQNVTLSCEQNLNHDAMYWYRQDPGQGLRLIYYSQIVNDFQKGDIAEGYSVSREKKESFPLTVTSAQKNPTAFYLCASKAGVVTEAFFGQGTRLTVV.

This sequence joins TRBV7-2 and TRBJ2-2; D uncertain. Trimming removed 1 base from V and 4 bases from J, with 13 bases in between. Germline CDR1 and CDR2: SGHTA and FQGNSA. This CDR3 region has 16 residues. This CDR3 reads CASSLGAAIGTGELFF. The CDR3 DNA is TGTGCCAGCAGCTTAGGGGCGGCCATCGGCACCGGGGAGCTGTTTTTT.

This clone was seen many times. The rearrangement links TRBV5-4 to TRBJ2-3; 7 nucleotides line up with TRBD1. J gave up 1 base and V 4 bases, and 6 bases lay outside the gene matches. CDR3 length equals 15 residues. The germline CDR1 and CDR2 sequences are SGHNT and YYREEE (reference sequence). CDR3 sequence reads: CASSVTGRGTDTQYF. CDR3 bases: TGTGCCAGCAGCGTGACAGGGAGAGGCACAGATACGCAGTATTTT. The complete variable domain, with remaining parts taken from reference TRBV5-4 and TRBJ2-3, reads ETGVTQSPTHLIKTRGQQVTLRCSSQSGHNTVSWYQQALGQGPQFIFQYYREEENGRGNFPPRFSGLQFPNYSSELNVNALELDDSALYLCASSVTGRGTDTQYFGPGTRLTVL.

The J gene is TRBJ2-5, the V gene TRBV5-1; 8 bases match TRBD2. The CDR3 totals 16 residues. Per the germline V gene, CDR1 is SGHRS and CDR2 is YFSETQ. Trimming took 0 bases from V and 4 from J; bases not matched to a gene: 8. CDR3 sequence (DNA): TGCGCCAGCAGCTTGGGGGGACTAGACGGAGCAGAGACCCAGTACTTC. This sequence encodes CASSLGGLDGAETQYF.

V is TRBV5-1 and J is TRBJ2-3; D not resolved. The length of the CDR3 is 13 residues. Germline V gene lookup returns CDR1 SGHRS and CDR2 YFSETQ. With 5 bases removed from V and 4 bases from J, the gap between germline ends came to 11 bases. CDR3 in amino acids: CASRGPMADTQYF. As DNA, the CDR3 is TGCGCCAGCAGAGGTCCCATGGCAGATACGCAGTATTTT.